The 25 T cell receptor beta chains reported below all come from one sample, sequenced in a study of a mutant IDH1 vaccine in newly diagnosed glioma listed by TCRdb under 2021. What this sample's time point label stands for: week 11, during vaccination. Every vaccine dose consisted of 300 ug of a 20-mer mutant IDH1 peptide in Montanide, administered subcutaneously together with topical imiquimod. No antigens are known for them. Library creation used the immunoSEQ multiplex PCR assay. Imported from immuneACCESS, the table was reduced by TCRdb to in-frame sequences with V and J called. These copies leave out some clones; in studies compared against another copy, an unresolved V gene accounts for under half, and the cause of the remainder is not known. In this sample the table shows about 110,000 clones, around 90% of which occur a single time. Roughly 0.62% of the sample rests with the top ten. The source was PBMCs, collected from a glioma patient whose treatment included an IDH1 peptide vaccine. These TCRs come from a woman in her 50s with glioma.

The CDR3 sequence: CASSLGQIYEQYF. In DNA, the CDR3 is TGTGCCAGCAGCCTGGGACAGATCTACGAGCAGTACTTC. The genes are TRBV7-9 and TRBJ2-7, with 7 bases identical to TRBD1. After removal of 5 bases from V and 3 bases from J, the junction contained 4 bases not matched to a gene. CDR3 length: 13 residues. CDR1 and CDR2 (germline): SEHNR, FQNEAQ (reference sequence).

The rearrangement links TRBV29-1 to TRBJ2-7; tentative D call: TRBD1 (5 bases). The germline V and J ends were trimmed by 4 bases and 1 base, with 14 bases remaining between them. The CDR3 extends over 14 amino acids. The germline gives CDR1 SQVTM, CDR2 ANQGSEA. CDR3 sequence: CSVVTTAGSYEQYF. For the CDR3, the DNA is TGCAGCGTTGTAACGACAGCAGGATCCTACGAGCAGTACTTC.

The chain carries TRBV7-9 and TRBJ2-7, with a possible D match to TRBD2 (5 bases). The CDR3 is made up of 15 amino acids. The V gene's germline CDR1 is SEHNR and CDR2 FQNEAQ (reference sequence). Trimming stripped 5 bases from V and 3 bases from J, with 17 bases between. This CDR3 reads CASSPQERRYYEQYF. The CDR3 DNA is TGTGCCAGCAGCCCCCAGGAGCGGAGGTACTACGAGCAGTACTTC.

The chain is built from TRBV29-1 and TRBJ2-7; D is possibly TRBD2 (6 bases). The CDR3 is 13 residues long. Germline V gene lookup returns CDR1 SQVTM and CDR2 ANQGSEA. Trimming shortened V by 3 bases and J by 0 bases, and 9 bases separated the two germline ends. CDR3 coding DNA: TGCAGCGTTGATGGGGGGAGCTCCTACGAGCAGTACTTC. It specifies CSVDGGSSYEQYF.

The chain employs TRBV28 and TRBJ2-7; TRBD1 matches 8 bases. CDR3 length: 17 amino acids. V lost 6 bases and J lost 0; bases outside the gene matches: 13. The germline gives CDR1 MDHEN, CDR2 SYDVKM. This CDR3 is CASSLGAGTGISYEQYF. CDR3 in DNA: TGTGCCAGCAGCCTAGGTGCGGGGACAGGAATCTCCTACGAGCAGTACTTC.

This clone was seen once. The J gene is TRBJ1-6, the V gene TRBV5-1; tentatively, D is TRBD1 (5 bases). Per the germline V gene, CDR1 is SGHRS and CDR2 is YFSETQ. V dropped 4 bases and J dropped 8 bases, with 13 bases sitting between them. The CDR3 has 14 amino acids. CDR3 nucleotide sequence: TGCGCCAGCAGCATCTCTCGGGGGGATTCACCCCTCCACTTT. This translates into CASSISRGDSPLHF.

The CDR3 sequence is CASSDRDRRNQPQHF. CDR3 nucleotide sequence: TGTGCCAGCAGTGACCGGGACAGGCGCAATCAGCCCCAGCATTTT. The chain employs TRBV6-1 and TRBJ1-5, with 8 positions matching TRBD1. The CDR3 loop spans 15 amino acids. V shed 3 bases, J shed 2 bases, and the junction held 3 bases outside the gene matches. CDR1 MNHNS and CDR2 SASEGT come from the germline V gene.

The rearrangement joins TRBV4-1 to TRBJ2-1; 12 bases align to TRBD2. Germline V gene lookup returns CDR1 MGHRA and CDR2 YSYEKL. The CDR3 spans 18 residues. After removal of 4 bases from V and 1 base from J, the junction contained 8 bases not matched to a gene. Here the CDR3 DNA reads TGCGCCAGCAGCCGCAGCAGACTAGCGGGAGTTTCCTACAATGAGCAGTTCTTC. Its protein is CASSRSRLAGVSYNEQFF.

The V and J genes are TRBV4-1 and TRBJ1-2; D remains unclear. The CDR3 sequence is 14 residues long. V gave up 0 bases and J gave up 5 bases, with 10 bases separating them. CDR1 is MGHRA, CDR2 YSYEKL, per germline. The CDR3 is CASSQDEGAYGYTF. CDR3 sequence (DNA): TGCGCCAGCAGCCAAGATGAGGGCGCTTATGGCTACACCTTC.

The rearrangement uses TRBV2 and TRBJ2-7; 9 bases line up with TRBD1. Germline values: CDR1 SNHLY, CDR2 FYNNEI. CDR3 length equals 14 residues. Trimming removed 6 bases from V and 7 bases from J; junction bases left unmatched: 10. The CDR3: CASRDRDRVGEQYF. The CDR3 coding sequence is TGTGCCAGCAGGGACCGGGACAGGGTTGGAGAGCAGTACTTC.

The chain is built from TRBV7-9 and TRBJ2-3; tentative D call: TRBD2 (6 bases). This CDR3 comprises 13 residues. Trimming stripped 3 bases from V and 3 bases from J, with 7 bases between. CDR1 and CDR2 (germline): SEHNR, FQNEAQ (reference sequence). This CDR3 is CASSFLATDTQYF. The DNA for the CDR3 is TGTGCCAGCAGCTTTCTAGCGACAGATACGCAGTATTTT.

The chain joins TRBV6-5 to TRBJ2-1; tentative D call: TRBD1 (5 bases). With 6 bases removed from V and 0 bases from J, the gap between germline ends came to 12 bases. This CDR3 comprises 15 residues. Per the germline V gene, CDR1 is MNHEY and CDR2 is SVGAGI. The CDR3 spells CASSETGISYNEQFF. For the CDR3, the DNA is TGTGCCAGCAGCGAAACAGGAATCTCCTACAATGAGCAGTTCTTC.

V usage is TRBV5-6 and J usage is TRBJ2-7; D is unresolved. The CDR3 runs 10 residues. The V and J ends lost 3 bases and 2 bases respectively, with 0 bases between them. The V gene's germline CDR1 is SGHDT and CDR2 YYEEEE. CDR3 protein: CASSSYEQYF. The CDR3 coding sequence is TGTGCCAGCAGCTCCTACGAGCAGTACTTC.

Here the CDR3 DNA reads TGTGCCAGCAGCTTACGACTAGCGGGAGGGGATACGCAGTATTTT. Translated, it gives CASSLRLAGGDTQYF. V usage is TRBV7-3 and J usage is TRBJ2-3; 14 nucleotides align to TRBD2. The ends lost 2 bases at V and 6 bases at J; junction bases unmatched: 1. Germline CDR1 and CDR2: SGHTA and FQGTGA. The CDR3 covers 15 residues.

V and J are TRBV10-3 and TRBJ2-1, with a weak D call TRBD2 (13 bases). Germline V gives CDR1 ENHRY, CDR2 SYGVKD. V was shortened by 7 bases and J by 6 bases, with 40 bases between the two germline ends. The CDR3 sequence is 22 residues long. The CDR3 loop reads CAIMSGTGGAGTSGARSNEQFF. In DNA, the CDR3 is TGTGCCATCATGTCTGGGACAGGGGGCGCCGGGACTAGCGGGGCGCGGTCCAATGAGCAGTTCTTC.

The V and J genes are TRBV4-2 and TRBJ2-7, with 13 nucleotides matching TRBD2. The CDR3 is 18 residues long. V dropped 4 bases and J dropped 0; count of bases not matched to a gene: 9. The germline gives CDR1 LGHNA, CDR2 YNFKEQ. The CDR3 sequence: CASSPRLAGGSSSYEQYF. CDR3 bases: TGTGCCAGCAGCCCTAGACTAGCGGGAGGTTCGAGCTCCTACGAGCAGTACTTC.

The DNA for the CDR3 is TGCGCCAGCAGCTTGGGAGGTATTCAAGAGACCCAGTACTTC. This translates into CASSLGGIQETQYF. The rearrangement links TRBV5-1 to TRBJ2-5; D not certain. The CDR3 is 14 residues long. Germline-derived CDR1 and CDR2 are SGHRS and YFSETQ. V was trimmed by 0 bases and J by 2 bases, leaving 8 bases between them.

The chain has TRBV18 and TRBJ2-5; 9 nucleotides line up with TRBD2. Germline trimming cut 3 bases from V and 1 base from J; bases unmatched to any gene: 15. The CDR3 extends over 19 amino acids. Germline CDR1 KGHSH, CDR2 LQKENI. CDR3 sequence reads: CASSPSWGSGSALQETQYF. The CDR3 DNA sequence: TGTGCCAGCTCACCTTCCTGGGGTAGCGGGAGTGCCCTCCAAGAGACCCAGTACTTC.

The V gene is TRBV4-2, the J gene TRBJ2-3, with TRBD2 matching 10 bases. V lost 6 bases to trimming and J lost 3 bases; unmatched junction nucleotides: 6. CDR1 is LGHNA and CDR2 is YNFKEQ in the germline V gene. The length of the CDR3 is 15 residues. CDR3 sequence: CASSKAGGPTDTQYF. As DNA, the CDR3 is TGTGCCAGCAGTAAAGCGGGAGGGCCGACAGATACGCAGTATTTT.

V is TRBV10-2 and J is TRBJ1-2; D unclear. V was trimmed by 2 bases and J by 1 base, leaving 5 bases between them. This CDR3 region has 13 residues. Germline loops: CDR1 WSHSY, CDR2 SAAADI. This CDR3 reads CASSETGNYGYTF. The CDR3, as DNA: TGCGCCAGCAGTGAGACGGGTAACTATGGCTACACCTTC.

The CDR3 spells CASSLRGEGTEAFF. The CDR3 region has the DNA TGTGCCAGCAGCTTACGAGGGGAGGGCACTGAAGCTTTCTTT. The J gene is TRBJ1-1, the V gene TRBV5-4; maybe TRBD1 (5 bases). The CDR3 covers 14 residues. Trimming stripped 2 bases from V and 4 bases from J, with 12 bases between. Germline loops: CDR1 SGHNT, CDR2 YYREEE (reference sequence).

V is TRBV7-9 and J is TRBJ1-2, with D possibly being TRBD1 (5 bases). Per germline, CDR1 SEHNR and CDR2 FQNEAQ (reference sequence). The CDR3 runs 12 residues. The germline V and J ends were trimmed by 5 bases and 8 bases, with 12 bases remaining between them. The CDR3 sequence: CASSQPREGYTF. CDR3 nucleotides: TGTGCCAGCAGCCAACCCAGGGAGGGCTACACCTTC.

This chain joins TRBV5-1 and TRBJ2-3; D unresolved. Germline V CDR1 and CDR2: SGHRS, YFSETQ. This CDR3 has 14 amino acids. V was clipped by 0 bases and J by 6 bases, with 11 bases between them. The CDR3 region has the DNA TGCGCCAGCAGCTTGGCCCTCCCCTTGGATACGCAGTATTTT. Its translation: CASSLALPLDTQYF.

This sequence joins TRBV18 and TRBJ2-3; D remains unclear. The length of the CDR3 is 20 residues. V was pared by 3 bases and J by 0 bases, with 25 bases between. Germline CDR1 is KGHSH and CDR2 is LQKENI. CDR3 sequence (DNA): TGTGCCAGCTCACCCCGTTCCGGACGGAAAAAATTTACTAGCACAGATACGCAGTATTTT. Its translation is CASSPRSGRKKFTSTDTQYF. The variable domain in full, with the rest retrieved from reference TRBV18 and TRBJ2-3, is NAGVMQNPRHLVRRRGQEARLRCSPMKGHSHVYWYRQLPEEGLKFMVYLQKENIIDESGMPKERFSAEFPKEGPSILRIQQVVRGDSAAYFCASSPRSGRKKFTSTDTQYFGPGTRLTVL.

Turning to this clone: Different DNA sequences within this sample yield the same CDR3. This chain links TRBV5-8 with TRBJ1-1; 11 nucleotides line up with TRBD1. V shed 0 bases, J shed 4 bases, and the junction held 5 bases outside the gene matches. In germline, CDR1 is SGHTS, CDR2 YDEGEE. The CDR3 runs 16 residues. CDR3: CASSLVFGTGGTEAFF. CDR3 sequence (DNA): TGTGCCAGCAGCTTGGTGTTCGGGACAGGGGGCACTGAAGCTTTCTTT.